The rows below give T cell receptor beta chains drawn from one sample of a study of blood T cell repertoires in COVID-19. Sequencing used immunoSEQ multiplex PCR; TCRdb keeps in-frame clones, though not all of them. The sample has approximately 140,000 clones; around 84% are singletons. The source material was PBMCs or T cells enriched from blood (not recorded which). These TCRs come from a man aged 35-49 years with acute COVID-19. Each CDR3 is given with its conserved first and last residue. A D gene is named only where the DNA matches it firmly. Rows give clone size only sometimes, using once, few, many, or a class for an expanded clone.

d_gene: .; j_gene: TRBJ2-3; abundance: .; v_gene: TRBV19; CDR3aa: CASSIVHTDTQYF; CDR3nt: TGTGCCAGTAGTATTGTTCACACAGATACGCAGTATTTT
d_gene: TRBD2; j_gene: TRBJ2-3; abundance: .; v_gene: TRBV19; CDR3aa: CASSRGTSGGPLDTQYF; CDR3nt: TGTGCCAGTAGTAGAGGGACTAGCGGGGGGCCTTTAGATACGCAGTATTTT
d_gene: TRBD2; j_gene: TRBJ2-7; abundance: .; v_gene: TRBV7-8; CDR3aa: CASSSRAGGSYEQYF; CDR3nt: TGTGCCAGCAGCTCACGAGCGGGGGGCTCCTACGAGCAGTACTTC
d_gene: TRBD1; j_gene: TRBJ1-2; abundance: .; v_gene: TRBV2; CDR3aa: CASSDTMLLLGTVNYGYTF; CDR3nt: TGTGCCAGCAGTGATACGATGCTTTTGCTCGGGACAGTCAACTATGGCTACACCTTC
d_gene: .; j_gene: TRBJ1-1; abundance: .; v_gene: TRBV12-5; CDR3aa: CASGLVEQGNEAFF; CDR3nt: TGTGCTAGTGGTTTGGTGGAACAGGGAAATGAAGCTTTCTTT
d_gene: .; j_gene: TRBJ1-3; abundance: .; v_gene: TRBV5-8; CDR3aa: CASSLRGNTIYF; CDR3nt: TGTGCCAGCAGCTTGCGGGGAAACACCATATATTTT
d_gene: TRBD1; j_gene: TRBJ1-2; abundance: .; v_gene: TRBV4-2; CDR3aa: CASSQDRSEGAGHGYTF; CDR3nt: TGTGCCAGCAGCCAAGATCGGTCGGAGGGGGCAGGCCATGGCTACACCTTC
d_gene: .; j_gene: TRBJ2-3; abundance: .; v_gene: TRBV6-2/TRBV6-3; CDR3aa: CASSWSVTGTDTQYF; CDR3nt: TGTGCCAGCAGTTGGTCGGTAACGGGCACAGATACGCAGTATTTT
d_gene: TRBD1; j_gene: TRBJ2-2; abundance: .; v_gene: TRBV5-1; CDR3aa: CASCEGQGWTGELFF; CDR3nt: TGCGCCAGCTGCGAGGGACAGGGTTGGACCGGGGAGCTGTTTTTT
d_gene: TRBD2; j_gene: TRBJ2-1; abundance: .; v_gene: TRBV14; CDR3aa: CASSWTSGRRADYNEQFF; CDR3nt: TGTGCCAGCAGCTGGACTAGCGGGAGAAGGGCTGACTACAATGAGCAGTTCTTC
d_gene: .; j_gene: TRBJ1-1; abundance: .; v_gene: TRBV12-3/TRBV12-4; CDR3aa: CASSWGGTEAFF; CDR3nt: TGTGCCAGCAGTTGGGGGGGCACTGAAGCTTTCTTT
d_gene: .; j_gene: TRBJ2-3; abundance: .; v_gene: TRBV19; CDR3aa: CASSIVSWSTDTQYF; CDR3nt: TGTGCCAGTAGTATAGTGAGCTGGAGCACAGATACGCAGTATTTT
d_gene: .; j_gene: TRBJ2-1; abundance: .; v_gene: TRBV6-5; CDR3aa: CASSYRTEPDEQFF; CDR3nt: TGTGCCAGCAGTTACCGGACTGAGCCCGATGAGCAGTTCTTC
d_gene: TRBD1; j_gene: TRBJ2-7; abundance: once; v_gene: TRBV28; CDR3aa: CASSSSDRALEQYF; CDR3nt: TGTGCCAGCAGTTCCTCGGACAGGGCCCTGGAGCAGTACTTC
d_gene: .; j_gene: TRBJ1-5; abundance: .; v_gene: TRBV2; CDR3aa: CASSGRGRQPQHF; CDR3nt: TGTGCCAGCAGTGGTAGGGGTAGGCAGCCCCAGCATTTT
d_gene: TRBD1; j_gene: TRBJ1-2; abundance: .; v_gene: TRBV19; CDR3aa: CASRTGRNGYTF; CDR3nt: TGTGCCAGCCGGACAGGGCGGAATGGCTACACCTTC
d_gene: .; j_gene: TRBJ1-2; abundance: .; v_gene: TRBV6-1; CDR3aa: CASSERNLANYGYTF; CDR3nt: TGTGCCAGCAGTGAACGTAACTTAGCTAACTATGGCTACACCTTC
d_gene: .; j_gene: TRBJ2-1; abundance: .; v_gene: TRBV5-1; CDR3aa: CASSLTGSWNEQFF; CDR3nt: TGCGCCAGCAGCTTGACAGGGTCCTGGAATGAGCAGTTCTTC
d_gene: TRBD1; j_gene: TRBJ1-2; abundance: .; v_gene: TRBV5-6; CDR3aa: CASSPGQGGYGYTF; CDR3nt: TGTGCCAGCAGCCCGGGACAGGGAGGCTATGGCTACACCTTC
d_gene: TRBD1; j_gene: TRBJ2-3; abundance: .; v_gene: TRBV6-1; CDR3aa: CASSDQRGTGGKGTDTQYF; CDR3nt: TGTGCCAGCAGTGATCAGCGGGGGACAGGGGGCAAGGGCACAGATACGCAGTATTTT